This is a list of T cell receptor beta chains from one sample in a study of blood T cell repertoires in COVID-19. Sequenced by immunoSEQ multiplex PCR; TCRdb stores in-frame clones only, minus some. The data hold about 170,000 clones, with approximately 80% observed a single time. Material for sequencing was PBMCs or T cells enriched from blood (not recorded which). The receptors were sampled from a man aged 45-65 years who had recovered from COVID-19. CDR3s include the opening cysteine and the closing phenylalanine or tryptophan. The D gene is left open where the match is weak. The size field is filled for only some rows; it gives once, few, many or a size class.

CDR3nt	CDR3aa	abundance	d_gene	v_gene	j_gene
TGTGCCAGTAGTACTCAGGGGGCCGGGGAGCTGTTTTTT	CASSTQGAGELFF	-	TRBD1	TRBV19	TRBJ2-2
TGTGCCAGTAGAGCATCTGACAGGGTAGGTGAGCAGTACTTC	CASRASDRVGEQYF	few	TRBD1	TRBV19	TRBJ2-7
TGTGCCGCTATAGGGGGCGCGAGCGGGAACACTGAAGCTTTCTTT	CAAIGGASGNTEAFF	-	TRBD1	TRBV6-5	TRBJ1-1
TGTGCCAGCAGCCAATTCCCGTACCGTCAACGGACTGAAGCTTTCTTT	CASSQFPYRQRTEAFF	-	-	TRBV14	TRBJ1-1
TGCGCCAGTCGACAGGAGGTTGCAGATACGCAGTATTTT	CASRQEVADTQYF	-	-	TRBV5-1	TRBJ2-3
TGTGCCAGCAGTCCCGGGGGACAGAGCTCCTACGAGCAGTACTTC	CASSPGGQSSYEQYF	few	-	TRBV11-1	TRBJ2-7
TGTGCCAGCAGCCGACAGGGGTACGACTATGGCTACACCTTC	CASSRQGYDYGYTF	-	TRBD1	TRBV27	TRBJ1-2
TGTGCCAGTAATCTACTAGCGGGGGGGTGGAATGAGCAGTTCTTC	CASNLLAGGWNEQFF	-	TRBD2	TRBV19	TRBJ2-1
TGCAGTGCTAGTCCGGGTCACACCCAAGAGACCCAGTACTTC	CSASPGHTQETQYF	-	-	TRBV20-1	TRBJ2-5
TGTGCCAGCAGCCCAGGGACTAGCGGTGGCACAGATACGCAGTATTTT	CASSPGTSGGTDTQYF	-	TRBD2	TRBV11-1	TRBJ2-3
TGTGCCAGCAAAGGGACTAGCGGGGGGGTCAATGAGCAGTTCTTC	CASKGTSGGVNEQFF	once	TRBD2	TRBV2	TRBJ2-1
TGTGCCAGCAGTTACCGGCAGGGGATAACTGGAAACACCATATATTTT	CASSYRQGITGNTIYF	-	-	TRBV6-5	TRBJ1-3
TGTGCCAGCAGCCCGCGACTAGCGGGGGGTTTCGATACGCAGTATTTT	CASSPRLAGGFDTQYF	-	TRBD2	TRBV9	TRBJ2-3
TGTGCCAGCAGCCTCGGGGGGGCCCACAAGAATGAGCAGTTCTTC	CASSLGGAHKNEQFF	-	TRBD2	TRBV3-1/TRBV3-2	TRBJ2-1
TGTGCCAGTAGTATAGTGGGCAGGGGGCAAGGTCAGCCCCAGCATTTT	CASSIVGRGQGQPQHF	-	TRBD1	TRBV19	TRBJ1-5
TGCGCCAGCAGCCAGTGGCGCGGTGAAAAACTGTTTTTT	CASSQWRGEKLFF	-	-	TRBV4-1	TRBJ1-4
TGTGCCAGCAGCATCACAGGGGCAGATACGCAGTATTTT	CASSITGADTQYF	-	TRBD1	TRBV9	TRBJ2-3
TGTGCCAGCGCTCCGCGGGGGCGCGAGCAGTACTTC	CASAPRGREQYF	-	-	TRBV6-5	TRBJ2-7
TGCAGCATAAGGACAGGGGGCAACACTGAAGCTTTCTTT	CSIRTGGNTEAFF	once	TRBD1	TRBV29-1	TRBJ1-1
TGTGCCAGCAGCTTAATGGGGGCGGCCGAAGCTTTCTTT	CASSLMGAAEAFF	few	-	TRBV7-9	TRBJ1-1
TGTGCCACCAGGAACAACCAGGGGGAAGGGGCCAACGTCCTGACTTTC	CATRNNQGEGANVLTF	-	TRBD1	TRBV2	TRBJ2-6
TGTGCCTGGAGTACCGGCGTCAGGGCGAATCAGCCCCAGCATTTT	CAWSTGVRANQPQHF	-	-	TRBV30	TRBJ1-5
TGCGCCAGCAGTGAGGTCGGGGGAGCTGGAAACACCATATATTTT	CASSEVGGAGNTIYF	-	-	TRBV10-2	TRBJ1-3
TGTGCCAGCAGCCCCTTGAGGCTTATGACAGGGAGAGGCTACACCTTC	CASSPLRLMTGRGYTF	-	TRBD1	TRBV7-2	TRBJ1-2
TGTGCCAGTAGAGGAGGGGGCAGCAGGAGCTACACCTTC	CASRGGGSRSYTF	-	TRBD1	TRBV19	TRBJ1-2
TGTGCCAGTAGTAGCATCGACAGCTTAAGGGGCTATGGCTACACCTTC	CASSSIDSLRGYGYTF	-	-	TRBV19	TRBJ1-2
TGTGCCAGCAGGGGCCAACAGGTCGCCACTGAAGCTTTCTTT	CASRGQQVATEAFF	few	-	TRBV2	TRBJ1-1
TGTGCCACCAGTGATCCCCGGGGGTACGAGCAGTACTTC	CATSDPRGYEQYF	-	-	TRBV24-1	TRBJ2-7
TGTGCCAGCAGCTTAGATAGACAGGGGATGGGAGCTTTCTTT	CASSLDRQGMGAFF	-	TRBD1	TRBV5-4	TRBJ1-1
TGTGCCAGCAGAGGATCCGGGACAGGCGAGACCCAGTACTTC	CASRGSGTGETQYF	-	TRBD1	TRBV6-5	TRBJ2-5
TGTGCCAGCTCACCATTCGGCCTAGTCGATATGTACTTC	CASSPFGLVDMYF	many	-	TRBV18	TRBJ2-7
TGTGCCACCAGCAGGGGGACAGGGAGCAATGAGCAGTTCTTC	CATSRGTGSNEQFF	-	TRBD1	TRBV15	TRBJ2-1